This is a list of T cell receptor beta chains from one sample in a study of shared clonotypes between healthy human individuals. Measured with immunoSEQ multiplex PCR; TCRdb has only the in-frame clones, and not every one. This table holds some 2,000,000 clones, around 96% found once. The sample was naive CD8+ T cells sorted from blood. The receptors were sampled from a young man in good health. Both conserved end residues are part of each CDR3. The order of the fields is J gene, V gene, D gene, CDR3 DNA, CDR3 protein. D genes are given only for firm matches.

>TRBJ2-7|TRBV11-2|TRBD1
TGTGCCAGCAGCTGGACAGGGGGACACGAGCAGTACTTC
CASSWTGGHEQYF
>TRBJ1-2|TRBV4-1|TRBD1
TGCGCCAGCAGCCAAGTGACAGGGCCTTATGATGGCTACACCTTC
CASSQVTGPYDGYTF
>TRBJ2-7|TRBV7-2|NA
TGTGCCAGCAGCTTAGTCCAAGGGGGGGGTTACGAGCAGTACTTC
CASSLVQGGGYEQYF
>TRBJ2-1|TRBV6-5|TRBD1
TGTGCCAGCAGTTACCCGAGCAGGGGGCCCTACAATGAGCAGTTCTTC
CASSYPSRGPYNEQFF
>TRBJ2-7|TRBV2|TRBD2
TGTGCCACCCTCCCTTGGGGGGGTGGCGAGCAGTACTTC
CATLPWGGGEQYF
>TRBJ2-1|TRBV19|NA
TGTGCCAGTAGTATTCTCGCAGCCTCCTACAATGAGCAGTTCTTC
CASSILAASYNEQFF
>TRBJ2-3|TRBV6-1|TRBD2
TGTGCCAGCAGTGAAGCGACATGGGGAGCGGGATACACAGATACGCAGTATTTT
CASSEATWGAGYTDTQYF
>TRBJ1-1|TRBV6-6|NA
TGTGCCAGCAGTTACACCAAAAAGAACACTGAAGCTTTCTTT
CASSYTKKNTEAFF
>TRBJ2-5|TRBV7-9|NA
TGTGCCAGCAGCTTAGAGAATCAAGAGACCCAGTACTTC
CASSLENQETQYF
>TRBJ2-2|TRBV7-9|TRBD2
TGTGCCAGCAGCTTAGTAGCGGGGACCACCGGGGAGCTGTTTTTT
CASSLVAGTTGELFF
>TRBJ1-1|TRBV6-1|NA
TGTGCCAGCAGCGAGGAGGCCCTGAACACTGAAGCTTTCTTT
CASSEEALNTEAFF
>TRBJ1-3|TRBV11-2|TRBD1
TGTGCCAGCAGCTTAGTTCCGGGACAGGGGCTTGGTTCTGGAAACACCATATATTTT
CASSLVPGQGLGSGNTIYF
>TRBJ2-7|TRBV27|NA
TGTGCCAGCAGTCCCGGGGGGCCCTACGAGCAGTACTTC
CASSPGGPYEQYF
>TRBJ2-7|TRBV18|TRBD2
TGTGCCAGCTCACCGGAGGATAGCGGGGGCCCGAGCTCCTACGAGCAGTACTTC
CASSPEDSGGPSSYEQYF
>TRBJ2-7|TRBV5-4|NA
TGTGCCAGCAGCGCGGCGACTGAACCATCAATCTACGAGCAGTACTTC
CASSAATEPSIYEQYF
>TRBJ2-1|TRBV5-4|NA
TGTGCCAGCAGCTTAACCGGACTACCCTCTAATGAGCAGTTCTTC
CASSLTGLPSNEQFF
>TRBJ2-7|TRBV9|NA
TGTGCCAGCAGCGTAGGACCGGGCTCCTACGAGCAGTACTTC
CASSVGPGSYEQYF
>TRBJ1-5|TRBV6-5|TRBD1
TGTGCCAGCAGTTACTCGTCAGGGGGGAATCAGCCCCAGCATTTT
CASSYSSGGNQPQHF
>TRBJ2-7|TRBV5-4|NA
TGTGCCAGCAGCTACAGCTCCTACGAGCAGTACTTC
CASSYSSYEQYF
>TRBJ1-1|TRBV7-7|TRBD1
TGTGCTAGCAGCTTTTGGGACAGTAAGAACACTGAAGCTTTCTTT
CASSFWDSKNTEAFF
>TRBJ2-3|TRBV27|TRBD1
TGTGCCAGTGCATTCGGGACAGCCGCTATACTCACAGATACGCAGTATTTT
CASAFGTAAILTDTQYF